Below, 28 T cell receptor beta chains from the same sample are listed, as sequenced in a study of blood T cell repertoires in COVID-19. Profiled with immunoSEQ multiplex PCR; TCRdb holds only in-frame clones, not every one. The sample holds some 190,000 clones; around 80% are singletons and the top ten take around 8%. Sequences were obtained from peripheral blood. The receptor source for this set is an older woman with COVID-19, enrolled during active disease.

The genes are TRBV27 and TRBJ1-6, with 7 bases aligning to TRBD1. The CDR3 extends over 19 amino acids. J was trimmed by 3 bases and V by 6 bases; bases with no gene match: 17. CDR1 is MNHEY and CDR2 is SMNVEV in the germline V gene (reference sequence). The CDR3 here is CASRNDRAQPGGYNSPLHF. Here the CDR3 DNA reads TGTGCCAGCAGGAACGACAGGGCCCAACCAGGAGGCTATAATTCACCCCTCCACTTT.

The V gene is TRBV19, the J gene TRBJ1-2; no reliable D call. Between the trimmed V and J ends, which lost 3 bases and 7 bases, there was a span of 6 bases. Germline lookup yields CDR1 LNHDA and CDR2 SQIVND (reference sequence). This CDR3 region has 11 residues. CDR3 sequence: CASSIRSGYTF. CDR3 bases: TGTGCCAGTAGTATCCGGAGTGGCTACACCTTC.

V and J are TRBV5-1 and TRBJ2-1; 9 nucleotides align to TRBD2. This CDR3 has 17 amino acids. Germline assignment: CDR1 SGHRS and CDR2 YFSETQ. The ends lost 0 bases at V and 5 bases at J; junction bases unmatched: 9. The CDR3 protein is CASSLVLGGRGNNEQFF. The CDR3 bases are TGCGCCAGCAGCTTGGTTTTAGGCGGGAGGGGCAACAATGAGCAGTTCTTC.

J is TRBJ1-4 and V is TRBV2; 7 positions match TRBD1. The germline CDR1 and CDR2 sequences are SNHLY and FYNNEI. Unmatched junction bases numbered 7, after V lost 7 bases and J lost 8 bases. This CDR3 has 13 residues. This chain's CDR3 is CASNRDRGEKLFF. Written as DNA, the CDR3 is TGTGCCAGCAATAGGGACAGAGGGGAAAAACTGTTTTTT.

The V and J genes are TRBV7-8 and TRBJ1-1; 7 nucleotides agree with TRBD1. Germline CDR1 reads SGHVS; CDR2 reads FQNEAQ. The CDR3 is 14 amino acids. V trimming: 7 bases; J trimming: 3 bases; junction bases outside the gene matches: 8. The CDR3 DNA reads as TGTGCCAGCACAGCGGAGGGGGCTCACACTGAAGCTTTCTTT. Translation: CASTAEGAHTEAFF.

In its sample, this clone was seen once. This sequence joins TRBV2 and TRBJ1-2; maybe TRBD1 (5 bases). Germline V gene data show CDR1 as SNHLY and CDR2 as FYNNEI. With 5 bases removed from V and 4 bases from J, the gap between germline ends came to 17 bases. The CDR3 is 15 amino acids. The CDR3 reads CASSFRLAGVYGYTF. In nucleotides, the CDR3 is TGTGCCAGCAGTTTCCGACTAGCGGGGGTCTATGGCTACACCTTC.

The chain uses TRBV5-1 and TRBJ2-6; D might be TRBD2 (5 bases). Germline CDR1 and CDR2: SGHRS and YFSETQ. The V gene lost 2 bases and the J gene lost 1 base, with 13 bases spanning the gap. The CDR3 sequence is 17 residues long. The CDR3 DNA is TGCGCCAGCAGCTTTCGGACTGAGAAGTCTGGGGCCAACGTCCTGACTTTC. Amino acids: CASSFRTEKSGANVLTF.

The chain employs TRBV7-9 and TRBJ1-1, with D maybe TRBD1 (6 bases). Germline assignment: CDR1 SEHNR and CDR2 FQNEAQ (reference sequence). The ends were cut back, 5 bases at V and 4 bases at J, with 14 bases in the middle. There are 14 residues in the CDR3. CDR3 nucleotides: TGTGCCAGCAGCACACACGGGGGGCGCACTGAAGCTTTCTTT. Translation gives CASSTHGGRTEAFF.

J is TRBJ2-7 and V is TRBV7-9; TRBD2 aligns across 7 bases. The CDR3 has 12 residues. Germline assignment: CDR1 SEHNR and CDR2 FQNEAQ (reference sequence). Trimming at V came to 8 bases and at J to 2 bases, leaving 3 bases not matched to a gene. The CDR3 nucleotides read TGTGCCAGCGGGGACTACACCTACGAGCAGTACTTC. It yields the protein CASGDYTYEQYF.

V and J are TRBV7-7 and TRBJ2-5, with 9 bases matching TRBD2. Germline V gene lookup returns CDR1 SSHAT and CDR2 FNYEAQ (reference sequence). This CDR3 region has 11 residues. The CDR3 region is CAVAGEKTQYF. The CDR3 DNA follows: TGTGCGGTAGCGGGAGAAAAGACCCAGTACTTC. Full variable domain (missing parts from reference TRBV7-7 and TRBJ2-5): GAGVSQSPRYKVTKRGQDVTLRCDPISSHATLYWYQQALGQGPEFLTYFNYEAQPDKSGLPSDRFSAERPEGSISTLTIQRTEQRDSAMYRCAVAGEKTQYFGPGTRLLVL.

The chain uses TRBV28 and TRBJ1-6, with 7 bases aligning to TRBD1. The CDR3 has 11 amino acids. Losses at the gene ends were 6 bases for V and 14 bases for J; bases not matched to a gene: 4. Germline V gene sequence: CDR1 MDHEN, CDR2 SYDVKM. CDR3 DNA sequence: TGTGCCAGCAGCGGACAGGAAGCCCTCCACTTT. Translation gives CASSGQEALHF.

This clone was seen a few times. This chain uses TRBV9 with TRBJ1-1; D is possibly TRBD1 (5 bases). The CDR3 loop spans 16 amino acids. The V end was cut by 4 bases, the J end by 0 bases, with 16 bases between. CDR1 is SGDLS and CDR2 is YYNGEE in the germline V gene. Written as DNA, the CDR3 is TGTGCCAGCAGCCCGACGGAGAGACAGATGAACACTGAAGCTTTCTTT. As protein: CASSPTERQMNTEAFF.

V and J are TRBV5-1 and TRBJ2-2, with D perhaps matching TRBD1 (5 bases). V lost 0 bases, J lost 0 bases, and 12 bases lay in between. Germline loops: CDR1 SGHRS, CDR2 YFSETQ. This CDR3 is 17 amino acids long. The CDR3 loop is CASSLDPTGPNTGELFF. The DNA for the CDR3 is TGCGCCAGCAGCTTGGACCCCACAGGACCGAACACCGGGGAGCTGTTTTTT.

The chain has TRBV25-1 and TRBJ2-1, with 9 bases that match TRBD2. In germline, CDR1 is MGHDK, CDR2 SYGVNS. The J segment lost 7 bases and the V segment lost 8 bases, leaving 18 bases of the junction unmatched. The CDR3 length is 17 residues. The CDR3, as DNA: TGTGCCAGCGCTAAGACTAGCGGAGCTTACGATGGGAATGAGCAGTTCTTC. It encodes CASAKTSGAYDGNEQFF.

The gene calls are TRBV6-6 and TRBJ1-6, with 11 bases matching TRBD1. The CDR3 sequence is 17 residues long. Trimming took 5 bases from V and 8 from J; bases not matched to a gene: 11. Germline values: CDR1 MNHNY, CDR2 SVGAGI (reference sequence). The CDR3, as DNA: TGTGCCAGCAGTCGGGGACAGGGGGTCCCTACGGATTCACCCCTCCACTTT. Translated: CASSRGQGVPTDSPLHF.

V is TRBV19 and J is TRBJ2-1, with TRBD2 identical over 9 bases. CDR1 and CDR2 from the germline V gene are LNHDA and SQIVND (reference sequence). V lost 4 bases, J lost 7 bases, and 14 bases stayed unmatched. This CDR3 contains 17 residues. In DNA, the CDR3 is TGTGCCAGTAGTAAGGCCCTTCGCGGGGGGGCTAGTAATGAGCAGTTCTTC. This translates into CASSKALRGGASNEQFF.

V is TRBV4-2 and J is TRBJ1-1, with 8 bases fitting TRBD1. The CDR3 contains 15 residues. In germline, CDR1 is LGHNA, CDR2 YNFKEQ. The J segment lost 5 bases and the V segment lost 2 bases, leaving 7 bases of the junction unmatched. For the CDR3, the DNA is TGTGCCAGCAGCCAACGCCGACAGGGGTTAACTGAAGCTTTCTTT. Protein sequence: CASSQRRQGLTEAFF.

V gene TRBV18 combines with J gene TRBJ1-2; D possibly corresponds to TRBD1 (5 bases). V was trimmed by 5 bases and J by 6 bases, leaving 10 bases between them. The CDR3 has 12 amino acids. The germline V gene has CDR1 KGHSH and CDR2 LQKENI. Here the CDR3 reads CASSTLTDGYTF. The CDR3 coding sequence is TGTGCCAGCTCAACTTTGACAGATGGCTACACCTTC.

This sequence joins TRBV27 and TRBJ1-4; TRBD1 is a possible D gene (6 bases). V was clipped by 4 bases and J by 8 bases, with 17 bases between them. The CDR3 length is 15 residues. Germline CDR1 and CDR2: MNHEY and SMNVEV (reference sequence). The CDR3 DNA reads TGTGCCAGCAGTTCAGAACAGGGTTCCCGCGAAAAACTGTTTTTT. It is translated as CASSSEQGSREKLFF.

The chain uses TRBV28 and TRBJ2-3, with TRBD2 as a possible D gene (7 bases). With 5 bases removed from V and 1 base from J, the gap between germline ends came to 16 bases. The CDR3 consists of 16 residues. CDR1 is MDHEN, CDR2 SYDVKM, per germline. CDR3 coding DNA: TGTGCCAGCAGTCCGGGGGGCGGGATCGGCACAGATACGCAGTATTTT. Translation: CASSPGGGIGTDTQYF.

J is TRBJ2-1 and V is TRBV7-2, with D tentatively TRBD2 (5 bases). Trimming cost V 1 base and J 8 bases, with 9 bases left between them. This CDR3 is built from 13 residues. Germline V gene lookup returns CDR1 SGHTA and CDR2 FQGNSA. CDR3 DNA sequence: TGTGCCAGCAGCTTAGATCCGGACTATGAGCAGTTCTTC. Residues: CASSLDPDYEQFF.

This clone was seen once. The CDR3 sequence is CASSSPTGTYEQYF. The CDR3 DNA reads as TGTGCCAGCAGTTCACCAACAGGGACCTACGAGCAGTACTTC. This chain joins TRBV6-5 and TRBJ2-7; possible D gene TRBD1, 6 bases. V was shortened by 4 bases and J by 2 bases, with 12 bases between the two germline ends. This CDR3 has 14 residues. Germline CDR1 and CDR2: MNHEY and SVGAGI.

The gene calls are TRBV30 and TRBJ1-2, with 8 bases aligning to TRBD1. This CDR3 has 12 amino acids. CDR1 and CDR2 (germline): GTSNPN, SVGIG (reference sequence). Germline trimming cut 3 bases from V and 6 bases from J; bases unmatched to any gene: 3. The chain's CDR3 is CAWRDRVDGYTF. In nucleotides, the CDR3 is TGTGCCTGGAGGGACAGGGTAGATGGCTACACCTTC.

The V and J genes are TRBV6-9 and TRBJ2-7; D might be TRBD2 (6 bases). This CDR3 has 12 residues. CDR1 and CDR2 (germline): MNHGY, SVAAGI. With 7 bases removed from V and 4 bases from J, the gap between germline ends came to 11 bases. CDR3 DNA: TGTGCCAGCAAGGAGGGACTTTACGAGCAGTACTTC. Protein sequence: CASKEGLYEQYF.

This chain connects TRBV7-2 to TRBJ2-1, with 13 bases identical to TRBD2. From germline, CDR1 is SGHTA and CDR2 FQGNSA. This CDR3 has 14 amino acids. Trimming removed 4 bases from V and 15 bases from J; junction bases left unmatched: 9. Here the CDR3 reads CASSSPGTSGIRFF. CDR3 nucleotides: TGTGCCAGCAGCTCCCCGGGGACTAGCGGGATAAGGTTCTTC.

The genes are TRBV28 and TRBJ1-1, with TRBD1 as a possible D gene (5 bases). The length of the CDR3 is 14 residues. Trimming shortened V by 6 bases and J by 2 bases, and 13 bases separated the two germline ends. Per the germline V gene, CDR1 is MDHEN and CDR2 is SYDVKM. The CDR3 protein is CASRPGGENTEAFF. The CDR3 DNA reads TGTGCCAGCAGGCCCGGGGGAGAAAACACTGAAGCTTTCTTT.

The chain recombines TRBV5-1 with TRBJ1-1, with D maybe TRBD1 (5 bases). Germline V lookup: CDR1 SGHRS, CDR2 YFSETQ. Trimming pared 5 bases from V and 1 base from J, leaving 9 bases between. There are 13 residues in the CDR3. CDR3: CASRMGGNTEAFF. The CDR3 nucleotides read TGCGCCAGCAGAATGGGGGGGAACACTGAAGCTTTCTTT.

This chain uses TRBV9 with TRBJ2-7; a weak D match, TRBD1 (9 bases). The germline V gene encodes CDR1 SGDLS and CDR2 YYNGEE. The CDR3 totals 15 residues. V shed 4 bases and J shed 5 bases, with 19 bases lying between them. DNA for the CDR3: TGTGCCAGCAGCCCGGGAGGGACAGGGTGGGACGAGCAGTACGTC. It encodes CASSPGGTGWDEQYV.